This T cell receptor beta chain was obtained from a study of blood T cell repertoires in COVID-19. Study as a whole: Both acute and convalescent COVID-19 samples were obtained from the United States, Italy and Spain. PBMCs, B-cell-depleted T cells, or T cells provided the cDNA or gDNA that made up the material.

V dropped 8 bases and J dropped 2 bases, with 10 bases sitting between them. Looked up from germline, CDR1 is SNHLY and CDR2 is FYNNEI. CDR3 length: 13 amino acids. Authors' methods: Counts of nucleated cells, estimated from reference gene primer amplification, were obtained. TCRdb's table, derived via immunoSEQ multiplex PCR, lists solely in-frame clones and lacks some. V and J calls and clone size follow that table, whereas D and trimming were derived from the DNA. The profile covers about 250,000 clones, with just under 85% appearing a single time and more than 7% taken by the ten largest. V gene TRBV2 combines with J gene TRBJ1-5; a possible D gene is TRBD1 (5 bases). Sequenced sample: peripheral blood. The sequence was collected from a man at least 80 years old with acute or convalescent COVID-19. CDR3 DNA sequence: TGTGCCAGCGGGGGACTGCGCAATCAGCCCCAGCATTTT. Translation: CASGGLRNQPQHF.